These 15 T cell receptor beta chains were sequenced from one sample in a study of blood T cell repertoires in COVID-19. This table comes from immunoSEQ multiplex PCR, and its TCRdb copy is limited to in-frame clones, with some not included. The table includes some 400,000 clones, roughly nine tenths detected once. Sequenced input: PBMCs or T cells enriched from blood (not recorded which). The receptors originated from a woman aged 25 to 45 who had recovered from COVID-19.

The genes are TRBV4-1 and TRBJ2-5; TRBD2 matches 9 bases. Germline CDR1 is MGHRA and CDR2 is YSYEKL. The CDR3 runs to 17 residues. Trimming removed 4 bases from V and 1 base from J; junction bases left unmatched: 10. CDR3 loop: CASSLQGGAGGQETQYF. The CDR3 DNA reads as TGCGCCAGCAGCCTCCAAGGAGGAGCGGGGGGCCAAGAGACCCAGTACTTC.

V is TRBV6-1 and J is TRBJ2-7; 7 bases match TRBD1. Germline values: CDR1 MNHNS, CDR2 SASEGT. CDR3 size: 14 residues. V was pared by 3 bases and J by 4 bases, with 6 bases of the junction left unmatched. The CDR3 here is CASSERQGLYEQYF. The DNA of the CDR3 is TGTGCCAGCAGTGAGAGACAGGGCCTTTACGAGCAGTACTTC.

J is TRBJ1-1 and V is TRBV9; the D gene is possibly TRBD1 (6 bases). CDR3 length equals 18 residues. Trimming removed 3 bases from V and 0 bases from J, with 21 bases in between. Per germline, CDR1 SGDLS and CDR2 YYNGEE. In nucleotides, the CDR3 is TGTGCCAGCAGCGCCCGGGACACGCAACCGGATATGAACACTGAAGCTTTCTTT. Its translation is CASSARDTQPDMNTEAFF.

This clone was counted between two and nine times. The CDR3 nucleotides are TGTGCCAGCAGCTTAGGTATGACAAACTATGGCTACACCTTC. Its translation is CASSLGMTNYGYTF. The rearrangement links TRBV11-2 to TRBJ1-2, with D hard to call. This CDR3 spans 14 amino acids. The V gene lost 1 base and the J gene lost 2 bases, with 8 bases spanning the gap. The germline CDR1 and CDR2 sequences are SGHAT and FQNNGV.

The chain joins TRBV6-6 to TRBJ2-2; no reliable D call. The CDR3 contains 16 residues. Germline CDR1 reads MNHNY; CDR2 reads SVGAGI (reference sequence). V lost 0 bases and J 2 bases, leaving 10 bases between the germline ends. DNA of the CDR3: TGTGCCAGCAGTTACTCATCGGTCCGAAACACCGGGGAGCTGTTTTTT. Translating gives CASSYSSVRNTGELFF.

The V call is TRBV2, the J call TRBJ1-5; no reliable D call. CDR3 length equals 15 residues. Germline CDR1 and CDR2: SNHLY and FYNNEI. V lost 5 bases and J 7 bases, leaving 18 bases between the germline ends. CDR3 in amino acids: CASSYGSGRPQPQHF. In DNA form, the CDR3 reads TGTGCCAGCAGTTACGGTTCTGGGAGGCCCCAGCCCCAGCATTTT. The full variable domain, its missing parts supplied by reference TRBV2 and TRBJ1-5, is EPEVTQTPSHQVTQMGQEVILRCVPISNHLYFYWYRQILGQKVEFLVSFYNNEISEKSEIFDDQFSVERPDGSNFTLKIRSTKLEDSAMYFCASSYGSGRPQPQHFGDGTRLSIL.

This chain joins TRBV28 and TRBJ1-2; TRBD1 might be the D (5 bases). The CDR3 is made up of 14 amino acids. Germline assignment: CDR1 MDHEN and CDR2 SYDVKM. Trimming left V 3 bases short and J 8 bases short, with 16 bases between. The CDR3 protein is CASSFQGGAGGYTF. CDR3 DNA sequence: TGTGCCAGCAGTTTTCAGGGAGGGGCGGGAGGCTACACCTTC.

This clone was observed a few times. CDR3 protein: CASSFDSDGYTF. The DNA for the CDR3 is TGCGCCAGCAGCTTCGACTCCGATGGCTACACCTTC. The rearrangement links TRBV5-1 to TRBJ1-2; D remains unclear. With 2 bases removed from V and 6 bases from J, the gap between germline ends came to 8 bases. The CDR3 is 12 residues long. The germline gives CDR1 SGHRS, CDR2 YFSETQ.

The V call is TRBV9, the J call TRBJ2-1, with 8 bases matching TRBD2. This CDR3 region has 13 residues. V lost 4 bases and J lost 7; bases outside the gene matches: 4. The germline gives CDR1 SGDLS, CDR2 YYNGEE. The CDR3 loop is CASSTRGGNEQFF. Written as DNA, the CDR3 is TGTGCCAGCAGCACCCGGGGGGGGAATGAGCAGTTCTTC. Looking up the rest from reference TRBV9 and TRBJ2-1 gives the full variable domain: DSGVTQTPKHLITATGQRVTLRCSPRSGDLSVYWYQQSLDQGLQFLIQYYNGEERAKGNILERFSAQQFPDLHSELNLSSLELGDSALYFCASSTRGGNEQFFGPGTRLTVL.

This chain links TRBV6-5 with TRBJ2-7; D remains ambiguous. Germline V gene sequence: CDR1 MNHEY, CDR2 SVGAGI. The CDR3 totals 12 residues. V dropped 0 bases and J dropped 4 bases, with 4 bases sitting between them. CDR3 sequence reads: CASSYSRYEQYF. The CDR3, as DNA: TGTGCCAGCAGTTACTCCAGGTACGAGCAGTACTTC.

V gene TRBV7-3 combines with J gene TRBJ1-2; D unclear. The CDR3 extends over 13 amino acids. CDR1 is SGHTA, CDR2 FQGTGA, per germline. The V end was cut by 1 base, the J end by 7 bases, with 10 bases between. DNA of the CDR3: TGTGCCAGCAGCTTAAGAGGGAAGGTTGGCTACACCTTC. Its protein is CASSLRGKVGYTF.

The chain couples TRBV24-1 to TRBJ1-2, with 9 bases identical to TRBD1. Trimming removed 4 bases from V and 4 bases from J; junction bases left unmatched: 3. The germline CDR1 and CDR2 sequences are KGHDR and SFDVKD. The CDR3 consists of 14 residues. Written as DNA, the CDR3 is TGTGCCACCAGTGAGGGACAGGGACCCTATGGCTACACCTTC. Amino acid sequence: CATSEGQGPYGYTF.

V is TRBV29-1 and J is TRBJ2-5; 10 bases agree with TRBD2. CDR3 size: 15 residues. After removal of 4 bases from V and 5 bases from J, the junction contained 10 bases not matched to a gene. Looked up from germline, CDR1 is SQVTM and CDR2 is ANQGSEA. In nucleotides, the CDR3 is TGCAGCGTTGTGGGGGCTAGCGGGGGCGGGGAGACCCAGTACTTC. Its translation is CSVVGASGGGETQYF.

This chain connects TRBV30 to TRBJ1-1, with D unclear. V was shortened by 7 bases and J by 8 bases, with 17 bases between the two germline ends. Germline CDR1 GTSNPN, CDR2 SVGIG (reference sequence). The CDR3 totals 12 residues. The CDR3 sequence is CASTRGFDEAFF. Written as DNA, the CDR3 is TGTGCCTCGACACGCGGGTTCGACGAAGCTTTCTTT.

The CDR3 DNA follows: TGTGCCAGCAACTTCAGGGTAGGAGAGACCCAGTACTTC. Its protein is CASNFRVGETQYF. The V call is TRBV2, the J call TRBJ2-5; D possibly corresponds to TRBD1 (5 bases). Trimming left V 7 bases short and J 4 bases short, with 13 bases between. Germline lookup yields CDR1 SNHLY and CDR2 FYNNEI. The CDR3 consists of 13 residues.